Each of the 22 T cell receptor beta chains below was sequenced from the same sample in a study of blood T cell repertoires in COVID-19. The method was immunoSEQ multiplex PCR; TCRdb's version includes in-frame clones alone and lacks a portion of them. The sample contains some 190,000 clones, more than 75% of which appear only once. Sequencing used peripheral blood. The receptors derive from a woman aged 55-70 years with COVID-19, enrolled during active disease.

The chain carries TRBV20-1 and TRBJ2-3, with TRBD2 identical over 9 bases. CDR1 is DFQATT and CDR2 is SNEGSKA in the germline V gene (reference sequence). The CDR3 extends over 18 amino acids. J gave up 5 bases and V 3 bases, and 18 bases lay outside the gene matches. The chain's CDR3 is CSASSLRGSGGRVDTQYF. The CDR3, as DNA: TGCAGTGCTAGTAGTTTGAGGGGTAGCGGGGGTCGGGTAGATACGCAGTATTTT.

The V and J genes are TRBV29-1 and TRBJ1-2; no reliable D call. CDR3 length: 12 residues. Between the trimmed V and J ends, which lost 1 base and 4 bases, there was a span of 7 bases. Germline CDR1 reads SQVTM; CDR2 reads ANQGSEA. In nucleotides, the CDR3 is TGCAGCGTTGAAGTTGGGCCCTATGGCTACACCTTC. Amino acid sequence: CSVEVGPYGYTF.

This chain connects TRBV4-3 to TRBJ1-3, with 7 bases identical to TRBD1. Germline CDR1 and CDR2: LGHNA and YSLEER. The length of the CDR3 is 15 residues. V was pared by 1 base and J by 7 bases, with 7 bases of the junction left unmatched. The CDR3 bases are TGCGCCAGCAGCCAAGGGCGTGGGACAGAGAACACCATATATTTT. This sequence encodes CASSQGRGTENTIYF.

This clone was recorded many times. This chain uses TRBV9 with TRBJ2-3, with 16 bases lining up with TRBD2. CDR1 SGDLS and CDR2 YYNGEE come from the germline V gene. Losses at the gene ends were 3 bases for V and 2 bases for J; bases not matched to a gene: 9. The CDR3 sequence is 19 residues long. Here the CDR3 DNA reads TGTGCCAGCAGCGCCCCCGGGGGACTAGCGGGGGGGCCCACAGATACGCAGTATTTT. It codes for CASSAPGGLAGGPTDTQYF.

Comment on this clone: The sample holds other DNA sequences that translate to the same CDR3. The J gene is TRBJ1-5, the V gene TRBV6-5; maybe TRBD1 (5 bases). The germline gives CDR1 MNHEY, CDR2 SVGAGI. V shed 6 bases and J shed 2 bases, with 8 bases lying between them. This CDR3 comprises 13 residues. CDR3 protein: CASSPRGNQPQHF. CDR3 bases: TGTGCCAGCAGCCCCAGGGGCAATCAGCCCCAGCATTTT.

The rearrangement links TRBV6-5 to TRBJ1-1; D uncertain. Trimming left V 11 bases short and J 4 bases short, with 11 bases between. CDR1 is MNHEY, CDR2 SVGAGI, per germline. CDR3 length: 11 residues. The CDR3 here is CASTEVTEAFF. The CDR3 DNA is TGTGCCTCCACGGAGGTCACTGAAGCTTTCTTT.

This clone has a single count. CDR3 residues: CASSPGTLNYGYTF. In DNA form, the CDR3 reads TGTGCCAGCAGTCCAGGGACACTAAACTATGGCTACACCTTC. The genes are TRBV28 and TRBJ1-2, with D possibly TRBD1 on 6 matching bases. The CDR3 has 14 amino acids. V lost 5 bases, J lost 2 bases, and 12 bases lay in between. The germline V gene encodes CDR1 MDHEN and CDR2 SYDVKM.

This clone was observed a few times. The chain uses TRBV18 and TRBJ1-1; TRBD1 agrees at 7 bases. The trim removed 0 bases at V and 2 bases at J, leaving 6 bases unmatched. The CDR3 extends over 16 amino acids. Germline V gene data show CDR1 as KGHSH and CDR2 as LQKENI. CDR3 loop: CASSPPASGGNTEAFF. CDR3 coding DNA: TGTGCCAGCTCACCACCTGCGTCAGGGGGAAACACTGAAGCTTTCTTT.

The chain links TRBV28 to TRBJ2-7; 7 bases align to TRBD1. This CDR3 spans 14 amino acids. Germline values: CDR1 MDHEN, CDR2 SYDVKM. Trimming took 1 base from V and 4 from J; bases not matched to a gene: 4. CDR3 in DNA: TGTGCCAGCAGTTTATCTGGACAGGTGTACGAGCAGTACTTC. Its protein is CASSLSGQVYEQYF.

The chain joins TRBV24-1 to TRBJ1-5, with 8 bases aligning to TRBD1. Unmatched junction bases numbered 8, after V lost 4 bases and J lost 4 bases. Looked up from germline, CDR1 is KGHDR and CDR2 is SFDVKD. This CDR3 contains 16 residues. The CDR3 bases are TGTGCCACCAGTGACCAGACAGGGGAATCGAATCAGCCCCAGCATTTT. It is translated as CATSDQTGESNQPQHF.

The J gene is TRBJ1-1, the V gene TRBV5-6, with a tentative D call TRBD1 (5 bases). The V and J ends lost 4 bases and 6 bases respectively, with 19 bases between them. Germline CDR1 is SGHDT and CDR2 is YYEEEE. This CDR3 contains 15 residues. The CDR3 spells CASSSLGPSGAEAFF. CDR3 in DNA: TGTGCCAGCAGCAGTCTGGGACCTTCGGGGGCTGAAGCTTTCTTT.

J is TRBJ1-3 and V is TRBV10-3; 9 bases map to TRBD1. Unmatched junction bases numbered 6, after V lost 8 bases and J lost 7 bases. The V gene's germline CDR1 is ENHRY and CDR2 SYGVKD. The CDR3 is 13 amino acids. CDR3 sequence (DNA): TGTGCCATCCGGGACAGGGCCGTGAACACCATATATTTT. Its translation: CAIRDRAVNTIYF.

This clone was detected once. The gene calls are TRBV6-2 or TRBV6-3 and TRBJ2-7; D unresolved. CDR1 and CDR2 (germline): MNHEY, SVGEGT. The V end was cut by 6 bases, the J end by 4 bases, with 13 bases between. The CDR3 length is 13 residues. The CDR3 sequence: CASSPMRKYEQYF. DNA of the CDR3: TGTGCCAGCAGCCCCATGAGGAAATACGAGCAGTACTTC.

V is TRBV2 and J is TRBJ1-2; TRBD1 aligns across 7 bases. CDR1 is SNHLY, CDR2 FYNNEI, per germline. The CDR3 has 16 residues. V lost 5 bases to trimming and J lost 2 bases; unmatched junction nucleotides: 11. The CDR3 DNA is TGTGCCAGCAGTTGGCAAGGACAGGAACTGAACTATGGCTACACCTTC. This codes for CASSWQGQELNYGYTF.

The chain recombines TRBV6-1 with TRBJ2-3; D ambiguous. The germline V gene encodes CDR1 MNHNS and CDR2 SASEGT. V shed 3 bases and J shed 2 bases, with 6 bases lying between them. The CDR3 totals 13 residues. CDR3 in amino acids: CASSDQSTDTQYF. CDR3 nucleotide sequence: TGTGCCAGCAGTGATCAGTCCACAGATACGCAGTATTTT.

CDR3 region: CASSLAPGEKLFF. CDR3 bases: TGTGCCAGCAGCTTAGCCCCAGGGGAAAAACTGTTTTTT. This rearrangement joins TRBV7-2 to TRBJ1-4; D is perhaps TRBD1 (5 bases). The V end was cut by 0 bases, the J end by 8 bases, with 7 bases between. The CDR3 has 13 residues. CDR1 is SGHTA and CDR2 is FQGNSA in the germline V gene.

The chain employs TRBV11-2 and TRBJ2-1, with 11 bases identical to TRBD1. From germline, CDR1 is SGHAT and CDR2 FQNNGV. This CDR3 has 15 amino acids. Germline trimming cut 5 bases from V and 6 bases from J; bases unmatched to any gene: 6. CDR3 protein: CASSRDRGSFNEQFF. The CDR3, as DNA: TGTGCCAGCAGCCGGGACAGGGGGTCTTTCAATGAGCAGTTCTTC.

This clone occurred once. The V gene is TRBV28, the J gene TRBJ1-2; D is unclear. Germline assignment: CDR1 MDHEN and CDR2 SYDVKM. V lost 11 bases and J 4 bases, leaving 20 bases between the germline ends. CDR3 length equals 14 residues. In DNA form, the CDR3 reads TGTGCCCTCCGAGGAGGATACCCTGCCTATGGCTACACCTTC. Encoded protein: CALRGGYPAYGYTF.

This clone was recorded a few times. The rearrangement joins TRBV5-1 to TRBJ2-2; 10 bases map to TRBD2. CDR1 is SGHRS, CDR2 YFSETQ, per germline. This CDR3 has 18 residues. Unmatched junction bases numbered 11, after V lost 4 bases and J lost 2 bases. DNA of the CDR3: TGCGCCAGCAGCGCCCAACCTAGCGGGGGACTTAACACCGGGGAGCTGTTTTTT. This gives the protein CASSAQPSGGLNTGELFF.

This clone showed up just once. V and J are TRBV5-4 and TRBJ1-4; TRBD1 aligns across 7 bases. Germline V gene data show CDR1 as SGHNT and CDR2 as YYREEE (reference sequence). Trimming cost V 0 bases and J 5 bases; bases outside gene matches: 4. This CDR3 has 15 residues. The CDR3 loop reads CASSLAPGGNEKLFF. The CDR3 DNA is TGTGCCAGCAGCTTGGCCCCAGGGGGGAATGAAAAACTGTTTTTT.

The V call is TRBV19, the J call TRBJ1-2; 7 positions agree with TRBD1. The CDR3 runs to 14 residues. Looked up from germline, CDR1 is LNHDA and CDR2 is SQIVND (reference sequence). The V and J ends lost 0 bases and 8 bases, in that order; junction bases with no gene match: 6. CDR3 sequence reads: CASSIESQGSGYTF. The CDR3 nucleotides read TGTGCCAGTAGTATAGAATCACAGGGGAGCGGCTACACCTTC.

This chain uses TRBV11-1 with TRBJ1-1; D is possibly TRBD1 (6 bases). Trimming left V 3 bases short and J 1 base short, with 9 bases between. This CDR3 is built from 14 residues. In germline, CDR1 is SGHAT, CDR2 FQDESV (reference sequence). CDR3 amino acids: CASSFTTGNTEAFF. CDR3 bases: TGTGCCAGCAGCTTCACGACAGGGAACACTGAAGCTTTCTTT.